These T cell receptor beta chains were read from a single sample in a study of blood T cell repertoires in COVID-19. Method: immunoSEQ multiplex PCR; TCRdb's copy keeps in-frame clones and lacks some. The sample consists of under 200,000 clones, 90% of them appearing once. Sample: peripheral blood. These receptors were collected from a man aged 50-59 years with acute or convalescent COVID-19. Both conserved end residues are part of each CDR3. Fields, in order: clone size, V gene, D gene, J gene, CDR3 protein, CDR3 DNA. The D gene is left open where the match is weak. Only some rows state a clone size, as once, few, many or a class for expanded clones.

NA	TRBV5-1	NA	TRBJ2-5	CASSLDPSEETQYF	TGCGCCAGCAGCTTGGATCCTAGCGAAGAGACCCAGTACTTC
NA	TRBV11-2	NA	TRBJ2-1	CASSPVSSYNEQFF	TGTGCCAGCAGCCCCGTCAGCTCCTACAATGAGCAGTTCTTC
NA	TRBV27	TRBD2	TRBJ2-1	CASGGLAGDFDEQFF	TGTGCCAGTGGGGGACTAGCGGGAGATTTCGATGAGCAGTTCTTC
NA	TRBV5-6	TRBD1	TRBJ2-4	CASSWRGTGILNIQYF	TGTGCCAGCAGCTGGAGAGGGACAGGGATTTTGAACATTCAGTACTTC
NA	TRBV5-8	TRBD2	TRBJ2-3	CASSLQRGVTDTQYF	TGTGCCAGCAGCTTGCAACGGGGGGTTACAGATACGCAGTATTTT
NA	TRBV6-5	NA	TRBJ1-6	CASSIQGEVSPLHF	TGTGCCAGCAGTATCCAGGGTGAAGTCTCACCCCTCCACTTT
NA	TRBV7-9	TRBD1	TRBJ2-5	CASNADRGYQETQYF	TGTGCCAGCAACGCGGACAGGGGCTACCAAGAGACCCAGTACTTC
NA	TRBV24-1	NA	TRBJ1-5	CATSDPNQPQHF	TGTGCCACCAGTGACCCGAATCAGCCCCAGCATTTT
NA	TRBV6-5	NA	TRBJ2-4	CASRGHLAKNIQYF	TGTGCCAGCAGGGGACACCTAGCCAAAAACATTCAGTACTTC
NA	TRBV10-3	TRBD1	TRBJ1-1	CAITQGASNTEAFF	TGTGCCATCACGCAGGGGGCGTCGAACACTGAAGCTTTCTTT
NA	TRBV10-1	TRBD1	TRBJ2-1	CASSEGQGADEQFF	TGCGCCAGCAGTGAGGGACAGGGGGCCGATGAGCAGTTCTTC
NA	TRBV18	TRBD2	TRBJ2-5	CASSRRLAGEETQYF	TGTGCCAGCTCACGACGACTAGCGGGAGAGGAGACCCAGTACTTC
NA	TRBV12-3/TRBV12-4	TRBD1	TRBJ1-2	CASSFDRVGYTF	TGTGCCAGCAGTTTTGACAGGGTTGGCTACACCTTC
NA	TRBV19	TRBD1	TRBJ1-3	CASSNLQGSSGNTIYF	TGTGCCAGTAGTAACCTACAGGGGTCTTCAGGAAACACCATATATTTT
NA	TRBV3-1/TRBV3-2	TRBD2	TRBJ2-5	CASSQVEARGVLQETQYF	TGTGCCAGCAGCCAAGTGGAGGCCCGGGGGGTACTCCAAGAGACCCAGTACTTC
NA	TRBV5-5	NA	TRBJ1-3	CASSFFLDITGNTIYF	TGTGCCAGCAGCTTCTTTTTGGACATAACTGGAAACACCATATATTTT
NA	TRBV10-3	TRBD2	TRBJ2-5	CAITSAGGETQYF	TGTGCCATCACCTCGGCCGGGGGGGAGACCCAGTACTTC
NA	TRBV19	TRBD1	TRBJ1-4	CASRGTGQNEKLFF	TGTGCCAGTAGGGGGACAGGACAGAATGAAAAACTGTTTTTT
NA	TRBV9	NA	TRBJ1-5	CASSESISQPQHF	TGTGCCAGCAGCGAGTCGATCAGTCAGCCCCAGCATTTT
NA	TRBV9	NA	TRBJ2-1	CARPQAVQFF	TGTGCCAGGCCCCAAGCGGTGCAGTTCTTC
NA	TRBV30	NA	TRBJ2-2	CAWSVAGGRSTGELFF	TGTGCCTGGAGTGTAGCCGGGGGGCGTAGCACCGGGGAGCTGTTTTTT
NA	TRBV2	TRBD1	TRBJ2-5	CASRRGTGEETQYF	TGTGCCAGCAGGAGAGGGACAGGGGAAGAGACCCAGTACTTC
NA	TRBV7-3	NA	TRBJ1-6	CASSSTGIGSPLHF	TGTGCCAGCAGCTCCACAGGGATAGGATCACCCCTCCACTTT
NA	TRBV28	NA	TRBJ1-2	CASSGADSLDYGYTF	TGTGCCAGCAGTGGGGCGGACAGTCTTGACTATGGCTACACCTTC
NA	TRBV6-2/TRBV6-3	NA	TRBJ1-3	CASSRDFSGNTIYF	TGTGCCAGCAGTCGGGACTTCTCTGGAAACACCATATATTTT
once	TRBV27	TRBD1	TRBJ1-1	CASSLLQGARDTEAFF	TGTGCCAGCAGTTTATTACAGGGGGCGCGGGACACTGAAGCTTTCTTT
once	TRBV19	NA	TRBJ2-3	CASSMWTGGADTQYF	TGTGCCAGTAGTATGTGGACAGGCGGGGCAGATACGCAGTATTTT
NA	TRBV9	NA	TRBJ2-2	CASSVESGTGELFF	TGTGCCAGCAGCGTAGAATCCGGCACCGGGGAGCTGTTTTTT
NA	TRBV6-2/TRBV6-3	TRBD2	TRBJ2-4	CASSSSGGRHIQYF	TGTGCCAGCAGTTCCAGCGGGGGGAGACACATTCAGTACTTC
NA	TRBV7-3	TRBD1	TRBJ2-5	CASSLLSGTGQETQYF	TGTGCCAGCAGCTTACTTTCCGGGACAGGGCAAGAGACCCAGTACTTC
NA	TRBV7-2	TRBD2	TRBJ2-5	CASSLHPSGISQETQYF	TGTGCCAGCAGCTTACACCCTAGCGGGATATCCCAAGAGACCCAGTACTTC
NA	TRBV7-2	NA	TRBJ1-1	CASSFGEMNTEAFF	TGTGCCAGCAGCTTCGGGGAAATGAACACTGAAGCTTTCTTT
NA	TRBV27	NA	TRBJ1-5	CASREGNQPQHF	TGTGCCAGCCGTGAGGGCAATCAGCCCCAGCATTTT
NA	TRBV27	TRBD2	TRBJ2-7	CASSLRLAGVYEQYF	TGTGCCAGCAGTTTACGACTAGCGGGAGTGTACGAGCAGTACTTC
NA	TRBV28	TRBD1	TRBJ1-6	CATYRDRGTSPLHF	TGTGCCACATACCGGGACAGGGGTACGTCACCCCTCCACTTT
few	TRBV19	TRBD1	TRBJ2-7	CASSAGTGGLEQYF	TGTGCCAGTAGTGCAGGGACAGGGGGGCTCGAGCAGTACTTC
NA	TRBV7-2	TRBD2	TRBJ2-1	CASSLALGTKNAYNEQFF	TGTGCCAGCAGCTTAGCCCTCGGGACTAAAAATGCCTACAATGAGCAGTTCTTC
NA	TRBV10-3	NA	TRBJ2-2	CAISDPGAGTGELFF	TGTGCCATCAGTGATCCAGGGGCCGGCACCGGGGAGCTGTTTTTT
NA	TRBV11-2	NA	TRBJ2-7	CASSWQGPAYEQYF	TGTGCCAGCAGCTGGCAGGGTCCGGCCTACGAGCAGTACTTC
NA	TRBV7-3	NA	TRBJ1-1	CASSLQGETEAFF	TGTGCCAGCAGCTTACAGGGTGAAACTGAAGCTTTCTTT
NA	TRBV4-2	NA	TRBJ2-3	CASSLATGINTDTQYF	TGTGCCAGCAGCCTCGCTACCGGGATAAACACAGATACGCAGTATTTT
NA	TRBV5-1	NA	TRBJ1-5	CASSLDSGIRPQHF	TGCGCCAGCAGCTTGGATTCGGGGATAAGGCCCCAGCATTTT
NA	TRBV27	TRBD2	TRBJ2-3	CASSLLGLAGIDTQYF	TGTGCCAGCAGTTTATTGGGACTAGCGGGAATAGATACGCAGTATTTT
NA	TRBV6-5	NA	TRBJ1-1	CASSRADSGYSEAFF	TGTGCCAGCAGCCGTGCGGACAGTGGGTATAGTGAAGCTTTCTTT
NA	TRBV19	TRBD1	TRBJ1-1	CASSKPGQGVNTEAFF	TGTGCCAGTAGTAAACCGGGACAGGGAGTGAACACTGAAGCTTTCTTT
NA	TRBV28	NA	TRBJ1-4	CASNPVDTSNEKLFF	TGTGCCAGCAACCCAGTGGACACCTCTAATGAAAAACTGTTTTTT
NA	TRBV9	NA	TRBJ1-6	CASRGRGNSPLHF	TGTGCCAGCCGAGGCAGGGGTAATTCACCCCTCCACTTT
NA	TRBV6-6	NA	TRBJ2-3	CASTGSGAATDTQYF	TGTGCCAGCACCGGGAGCGGAGCCGCCACAGATACGCAGTATTTT
NA	TRBV27	TRBD1	TRBJ2-1	CASSRTGTYNEQFF	TGTGCCAGCAGTCGGACAGGGACGTACAATGAGCAGTTCTTC
NA	TRBV11-1	NA	TRBJ2-2	CASSSRGKGELFF	TGTGCCAGCAGCTCTAGGGGGAAGGGGGAGCTGTTTTTT
NA	TRBV28	NA	TRBJ1-3	CASRTPGSSGNTIYF	TGTGCCAGCAGGACCCCGGGGAGCTCTGGAAACACCATATATTTT
NA	TRBV5-1	TRBD1	TRBJ1-4	CASTPGTGTNEKLFF	TGCGCCAGCACCCCCGGGACAGGGACTAATGAAAAACTGTTTTTT
NA	TRBV15	NA	TRBJ2-7	CATSSNRGYEQYF	TGTGCCACCAGCAGCAACCGGGGTTACGAGCAGTACTTC